The 3 T cell receptor beta chains below come from one sample, sequenced in a study of regulatory dendritic cells for organ transplantation. Allogeneic regulatory or mature dendritic cells were co-cultured for 4 to 6 days with CFSE-labeled sorted T cells at 1:10. The antigens for these receptors are not known. TCRdb keeps only in-frame clones here, not all; method: immunoSEQ multiplex PCR. The sample yields approximately 22,000 clones, around 85% seen once. The specimen was naive CD4+ T cells from blood cultured with regulatory dendritic cells. Subset given: CD45RA+ naive T cells. Receptors originate from a human donor in good health.

The rearrangement links TRBV6-1 to TRBJ2-6; D is perhaps TRBD1 (5 bases). The ends were cut back, 8 bases at V and 4 bases at J, with 12 bases in the middle. The CDR3 spans 14 residues. Germline assignment: CDR1 MNHNS and CDR2 SASEGT. The CDR3 protein is CASHGPGGANVLTF. The CDR3 nucleotides are TGTGCCAGCCATGGACCAGGGGGGGCCAACGTCCTGACTTTC.

This chain links TRBV6-1 with TRBJ1-4; D ambiguous. Germline V CDR1 and CDR2: MNHNS, SASEGT. The CDR3 length is 15 residues. V shed 6 bases and J shed 0 bases, with 11 bases lying between them. The CDR3 bases are TGTGCCAGCAGCGCGGTTGGGGCAACTAATGAAAAACTGTTTTTT. This sequence encodes CASSAVGATNEKLFF.

The rearrangement joins TRBV18 to TRBJ1-4; D is ambiguous. Between the trimmed V and J ends, which lost 3 bases and 3 bases, there was a span of 11 bases. The CDR3 covers 15 residues. CDR1 and CDR2 from the germline V gene are KGHSH and LQKENI. CDR3 nucleotides: TGTGCCAGCTCACCCGACACCCCGGCTAATGAAAAACTGTTTTTT. This encodes CASSPDTPANEKLFF. Full variable domain (remainder filled in from reference TRBV18 and TRBJ1-4): NAGVMQNPRHLVRRRGQEARLRCSPMKGHSHVYWYRQLPEEGLKFMVYLQKENIIDESGMPKERFSAEFPKEGPSILRIQQVVRGDSAAYFCASSPDTPANEKLFFGSGTQLSVL.